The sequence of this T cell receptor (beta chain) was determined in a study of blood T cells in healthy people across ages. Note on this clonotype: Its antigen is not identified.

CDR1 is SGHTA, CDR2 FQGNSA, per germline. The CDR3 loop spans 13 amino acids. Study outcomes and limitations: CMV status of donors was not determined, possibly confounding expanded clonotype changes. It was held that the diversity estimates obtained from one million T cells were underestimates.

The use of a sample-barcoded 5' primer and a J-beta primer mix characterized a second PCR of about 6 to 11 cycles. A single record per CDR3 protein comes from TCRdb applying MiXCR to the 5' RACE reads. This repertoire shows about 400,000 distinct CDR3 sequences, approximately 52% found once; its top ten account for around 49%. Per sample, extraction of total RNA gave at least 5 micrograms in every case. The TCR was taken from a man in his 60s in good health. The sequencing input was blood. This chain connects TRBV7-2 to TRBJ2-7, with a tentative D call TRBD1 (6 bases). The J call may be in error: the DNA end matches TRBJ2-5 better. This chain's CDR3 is CASRQGSPETQYF. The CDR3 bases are TGTGCCAGCAGACAGGGTTCGCCGGAGACCCAGTACTTC.